The 24 T cell receptor beta chains reported below all come from one sample, sequenced in a study of blood T cell repertoires in COVID-19. Generated by immunoSEQ multiplex PCR, the TCRdb table keeps only in-frame clones and is missing some. This table holds 270,000 or so clones, about 90% found once. Input material: peripheral blood. The receptors were gathered from a young woman with COVID-19, enrolled during active disease.

In this sample, this clone turned up a few times. The V and J genes are TRBV28 and TRBJ1-5; possible D gene TRBD1, 5 bases. The CDR3 contains 14 residues. The germline gives CDR1 MDHEN, CDR2 SYDVKM. Between the trimmed V and J ends, which lost 2 bases and 7 bases, there was a span of 12 bases. DNA for the CDR3: TGTGCCAGCAGTTTAACTGGGGCAACGCAGCCCCAGCATTTT. Translated: CASSLTGATQPQHF. Together with reference TRBV28 and TRBJ1-5, the CDR3 gives the full variable domain: DVKVTQSSRYLVKRTGEKVFLECVQDMDHENMFWYRQDPGLGLRLIYFSYDVKMKEKGDIPEGYSVSREKKERFSLILESASTNQTSMYLCASSLTGATQPQHFGDGTRLSIL.

About this clone: Additional DNA sequences in this sample encode the identical CDR3. The rearrangement uses TRBV6-5 and TRBJ1-1, with D tentatively TRBD1 (5 bases). CDR1 is MNHEY, CDR2 SVGAGI, per germline. Trimming cost V 2 bases and J 3 bases, with 7 bases left between them. The CDR3 totals 13 residues. This chain's CDR3 is CASSYGGDTEAFF. The CDR3 coding sequence is TGTGCCAGCAGTTACGGAGGGGACACTGAAGCTTTCTTT.

This chain connects TRBV4-2 to TRBJ1-2, with TRBD1 identical over 7 bases. The ends lost 2 bases at V and 3 bases at J; junction bases unmatched: 6. From germline, CDR1 is LGHNA and CDR2 YNFKEQ. This CDR3 is 15 amino acids long. In DNA form, the CDR3 reads TGTGCCAGCAGCCAATTAGGGGGCGCAGACTATGGCTACACCTTC. It is translated as CASSQLGGADYGYTF.

The chain uses TRBV18 and TRBJ2-7; D perhaps matches TRBD1 (5 bases). The CDR3 sequence is 15 residues long. CDR1 and CDR2 (germline): KGHSH, LQKENI. V dropped 6 bases and J dropped 7 bases, with 22 bases sitting between them. CDR3 sequence reads: CASSPSGRGGGEQYF. The DNA for the CDR3 is TGTGCCAGCTCGCCATCAGGGCGTGGTGGTGGGGAGCAGTACTTC.

The chain employs TRBV27 and TRBJ2-5; D call uncertain. Germline CDR1 and CDR2: MNHEY and SMNVEV (reference sequence). CDR3 length equals 13 residues. V was clipped by 5 bases and J by 3 bases, with 10 bases between them. The CDR3 spells CASSALLEETQYF. CDR3 bases: TGTGCCAGCAGTGCACTTTTGGAAGAGACCCAGTACTTC.

This clone was detected only once. The CDR3 loop reads CASSLGRSNYGYTF. CDR3 sequence (DNA): TGTGCCAGCAGCTTAGGGCGGAGTAACTATGGCTACACCTTC. The chain has TRBV7-9 and TRBJ1-2, with unresolved D. There are 14 residues in the CDR3. Trimming shortened V by 1 base and J by 1 base, and 7 bases separated the two germline ends. From germline, CDR1 is SEHNR and CDR2 FQNEAQ (reference sequence).

This chain links TRBV6-5 with TRBJ2-2; no clear D. Germline V gives CDR1 MNHEY, CDR2 SVGAGI. CDR3 size: 15 residues. V lost 7 bases and J 0 bases, leaving 12 bases between the germline ends. CDR3 loop: CASNQVRTNTGELFF. In nucleotides, the CDR3 is TGTGCCAGCAACCAGGTACGGACGAACACCGGGGAGCTGTTTTTT.

The chain links TRBV5-1 to TRBJ2-7; 10 positions agree with TRBD2. This CDR3 has 15 amino acids. Germline V gene lookup returns CDR1 SGHRS and CDR2 YFSETQ. Trimming removed 4 bases from V and 3 bases from J; junction bases left unmatched: 7. The CDR3 loop is CASSQTSGSNYEQYF. The CDR3 DNA follows: TGCGCCAGCAGCCAGACTAGCGGGTCGAACTACGAGCAGTACTTC.

The chain recombines TRBV6-5 with TRBJ1-5; the D gene is possibly TRBD1 (5 bases). The CDR3 runs to 14 residues. The V end was cut by 2 bases, the J end by 5 bases, with 10 bases between. Germline CDR1 is MNHEY and CDR2 is SVGAGI. The CDR3 is CASSYVEGHQPQHF. The CDR3 DNA reads TGTGCCAGCAGTTACGTGGAGGGGCATCAGCCCCAGCATTTT.

The chain links TRBV29-1 to TRBJ2-7, with D possibly TRBD2 on 6 matching bases. The CDR3 has 13 residues. Germline values: CDR1 SQVTM, CDR2 ANQGSEA. V shed 3 bases and J shed 0 bases, with 9 bases lying between them. CDR3 sequence (DNA): TGCAGCGTTGAGGACGGGAGCTCCTACGAGCAGTACTTC. Protein product: CSVEDGSSYEQYF.

This chain links TRBV14 with TRBJ2-5, with D perhaps TRBD2 (5 bases). V gave up 8 bases and J gave up 5 bases, with 21 bases separating them. Germline loops: CDR1 SGHDN, CDR2 FVKESK. The CDR3 has 15 amino acids. CDR3 residues: CASGAHASPGETQYF. The CDR3, as DNA: TGTGCCAGCGGCGCGCACGCATCTCCGGGGGAGACCCAGTACTTC.

V and J are TRBV7-9 and TRBJ2-7, with D perhaps matching TRBD2 (5 bases). CDR3 length: 15 residues. Trimming took off 0 bases at V and 7 bases at J, with 16 bases between the two ends. Germline V CDR1 and CDR2: SEHNR, FQNEAQ (reference sequence). The CDR3 here is CASSLAGEMKGEQYF. CDR3 nucleotide sequence: TGTGCCAGCAGCTTAGCCGGGGAGATGAAAGGGGAGCAGTACTTC.

This clone was seen a single time. DNA for the CDR3: TGTGCCACCCTAGCCGGGACAGGGGCCTACGAGCAGTACTTC. Its translation: CATLAGTGAYEQYF. The rearrangement uses TRBV10-3 and TRBJ2-7; 10 bases fit TRBD1. This CDR3 is built from 14 residues. Trimming at V came to 10 bases and at J to 2 bases, leaving 8 bases not matched to a gene. Germline CDR1 and CDR2: ENHRY and SYGVKD.

CDR3 residues: CASSPWPGGLTEAFF. The CDR3 nucleotides are TGTGCCAGCAGCCCATGGCCGGGGGGATTGACTGAAGCTTTCTTT. The chain links TRBV21-1 to TRBJ1-1. TRBV21-1 is classified as a pseudogene. The CDR3 loop spans 15 amino acids.

The rearrangement uses TRBV6-1 and TRBJ1-5; 9 bases match TRBD1. The trim removed 3 bases at V and 7 bases at J, leaving 4 bases unmatched. This CDR3 contains 14 residues. Germline CDR1 and CDR2: MNHNS and SASEGT. This chain's CDR3 is CASSDGTGQQPQHF. In DNA, the CDR3 is TGTGCCAGCAGTGATGGGACAGGGCAACAGCCCCAGCATTTT.

The rearrangement links TRBV2 to TRBJ1-6, with D unresolved. Trimming removed 1 base from V and 9 bases from J, with 7 bases in between. Germline CDR1 is SNHLY and CDR2 is FYNNEI. The CDR3 has 13 residues. CDR3 loop: CASSEEAASPLHF. The CDR3 nucleotides are TGTGCCAGCAGTGAAGAGGCGGCTTCACCCCTCCACTTT.

CDR3 amino acids: CASSRTGGRNYEQYF. The CDR3 DNA reads as TGTGCCAGCAGTCGCACAGGGGGCCGAAACTACGAGCAGTACTTC. The chain employs TRBV28 and TRBJ2-7, with 9 bases matching TRBD1. Germline CDR1 reads MDHEN; CDR2 reads SYDVKM. V lost 5 bases to trimming and J lost 3 bases; unmatched junction nucleotides: 8. This CDR3 region has 15 residues.

V is TRBV11-2 and J is TRBJ1-2; no clear D gene. Germline values: CDR1 SGHAT, CDR2 FQNNGV. The CDR3 length is 12 residues. V lost 4 bases to trimming and J lost 4 bases, with 7 bases between them. This CDR3 reads CASSSYTYGYTF. The CDR3 DNA reads TGTGCCAGCAGCTCTTACACCTATGGCTACACCTTC.

There are a few counts of this clone. V is TRBV9 and J is TRBJ1-6; D might be TRBD1 (5 bases). Germline V gives CDR1 SGDLS, CDR2 YYNGEE. The CDR3 consists of 14 residues. V was shortened by 0 bases and J by 9 bases, with 10 bases between the two germline ends. CDR3 amino acids: CASSVGREGSPLHF. CDR3 in DNA: TGTGCCAGCAGCGTAGGCAGGGAAGGTTCACCCCTCCACTTT.

This chain links TRBV30 with TRBJ2-7; D is perhaps TRBD1 (5 bases). Trimming removed 0 bases from V and 6 bases from J, with 12 bases in between. The CDR3 runs 13 residues. CDR1 and CDR2 from the germline V gene are GTSNPN and SVGIG (reference sequence). The CDR3, as DNA: TGTGCCTGGAGTGTACGTGGGGCGTCCGAGCAGTACTTC. This sequence encodes CAWSVRGASEQYF.

The rearrangement links TRBV19 to TRBJ2-1; 7 positions agree with TRBD2. The CDR3 length is 14 residues. V gave up 6 bases and J gave up 4 bases; unmatched junction bases: 6. Germline CDR1 is LNHDA and CDR2 is SQIVND (reference sequence). CDR3 in amino acids: CASRLGEGYNEQFF. In nucleotides, the CDR3 is TGTGCCAGTAGGCTTGGGGAGGGGTACAATGAGCAGTTCTTC.

The chain employs TRBV27 and TRBJ2-1; 10 bases agree with TRBD2. In germline, CDR1 is MNHEY, CDR2 SMNVEV (reference sequence). This CDR3 is 14 amino acids long. With V trimmed by 7 bases and J by 9 bases, 9 bases remained unmatched. CDR3 coding DNA: TGTGCCAGCACGATCATAGCGGGGGGCGGTGAGCAGTTCTTC. This encodes CASTIIAGGGEQFF.

The chain employs TRBV5-4 and TRBJ1-4; D is uncertain. Trimming pared 3 bases from V and 8 bases from J, leaving 14 bases between. The V gene's germline CDR1 is SGHNT and CDR2 YYREEE (reference sequence). CDR3 length: 14 amino acids. DNA of the CDR3: TGTGCCAGCAGCTCCGGAGGTCCTAGGGAAAAACTGTTTTTT. This encodes CASSSGGPREKLFF.

This chain links TRBV18 with TRBJ1-1; D remains unclear. Germline lookup yields CDR1 KGHSH and CDR2 LQKENI. Trimming stripped 6 bases from V and 0 bases from J, with 5 bases between. The CDR3 is 12 residues long. The CDR3 DNA reads TGTGCCAGCTCTCAGGTGAACACTGAAGCTTTCTTT. Encoded protein: CASSQVNTEAFF.